The source of this T cell receptor (beta chain) is a study of T cells after yellow fever vaccination. They built TCR cDNA with 5'RACE template switching, a step that put in a universal primer site and UMIs. Each CDR3 protein gets one entry after TCRdb re-called the 5' RACE reads with MiXCR. The data hold about 85,000 distinct CDR3 sequences, with roughly 15% observed a single time. This clonotype was seen only once. Notes on the study in general: Post-booster samples contained most primary-vaccination clones (more than 95% CD4, about 85% CD8). Clonotype sharing between CD4 and CD8 compartments was small.

The CDR3 covers 16 residues. The ends lost 1 base at V and 7 bases at J; junction bases unmatched: 6. The germline V gene encodes CDR1 SGHTA and CDR2 FQGNSA. The specimen was CD8+ T cells not binding an NS4B(214-222) dextramer, sorted from PBMCs, collected roughly 20 days after the first yellow fever vaccination. V and J are TRBV7-2 and TRBJ2-1; 11 bases are shared with TRBD2. This clonotype was sampled from a man younger than 35 who received the YFV17D yellow fever vaccine. CDR3 nucleotide sequence: TGTGCCAGCAGCTTAGATAGCGGGGGGGCCCGGAATGAGCAGTTCTTC. This translates into CASSLDSGGARNEQFF.